The 27 T cell receptor beta chains in this list originate from one sample, sequenced in a study of Graves' ophthalmopathy and Graves' hyperthyroidism. Amplification of TCR beta CDR3 regions used RNA transcripts. Second-round multiplex PCR came after a first-round RT-PCR that employed HTBI primers. MiXCR, run by TCRdb on the multiplex PCR reads, gives a single entry per CDR3 protein. This table has approximately 700,000 distinct CDR3 sequences, 35% to 50% appearing once. Material for sequencing was peripheral blood. These receptors were collected from an adult man with Graves' ophthalmopathy.

The chain employs TRBV27 and TRBJ2-7, with a weak D call TRBD2 (5 bases). Germline loops: CDR1 MNHEY, CDR2 SMNVEV (reference sequence). The CDR3 is made up of 16 amino acids. V gave up 1 base and J gave up 1 base, with 14 bases separating them. CDR3 sequence (DNA): TGTGCCAGCAGTTTATTAGCAGCGGATAGATCCTACGAGCAGTACTTC. Translation: CASSLLAADRSYEQYF.

This clonotype was seen more than once but under ten times. The CDR3 is CASSSLGQGFSPLHF. In DNA, the CDR3 is TGTGCCAGCAGTTCCCTCGGACAGGGTTTTTCACCCCTCCACTTT. V and J are TRBV12-3 or TRBV12-4 and TRBJ1-6; TRBD1 matches 8 bases. Trimming at V came to 4 bases and at J to 9 bases, leaving 8 bases not matched to a gene. This CDR3 is 15 amino acids long.

There are many counts of this clonotype. This chain links TRBV10-1 with TRBJ1-2, with 9 bases fitting TRBD1. The CDR3 consists of 16 residues. Unmatched junction bases numbered 7, after V lost 3 bases and J lost 2 bases. Germline V CDR1 and CDR2: WNHNN, SYGVQD (reference sequence). The CDR3 here is CASSEPEGTGNYGYTF. The CDR3 nucleotides read TGCGCCAGCAGTGAACCTGAAGGGACAGGGAACTATGGCTACACCTTC.

The rearrangement joins TRBV20-1 to TRBJ2-7; D might be TRBD1 or TRBD2, each matching 5 bases. This CDR3 region has 13 residues. Germline CDR1 DFQATT, CDR2 SNEGSKA (reference sequence). V lost 7 bases to trimming and J lost 0 bases, with 13 bases between them. The CDR3 protein is CSVRPGTSYEQYF. As DNA, the CDR3 is TGCAGTGTCAGGCCTGGGACCTCCTACGAGCAGTACTTC.

This clonotype was seen repeatedly, ten times or more. The J gene is TRBJ2-6, the V gene TRBV29-1; D perhaps matches TRBD1 (6 bases). There are 19 residues in the CDR3. V lost 0 bases, J lost 4 bases, and 22 bases lay in between. The germline gives CDR1 SQVTM, CDR2 ANQGSEA. The CDR3 DNA sequence: TGCAGCGTTGAAGACACCTGGCCGGGACACCTCGACGGGGCCAACGTCCTGACTTTC. This codes for CSVEDTWPGHLDGANVLTF.

This rearrangement joins TRBV20-1 to TRBJ2-5, with no clear D. The length of the CDR3 is 13 residues. Germline V gene lookup returns CDR1 DFQATT and CDR2 SNEGSKA (reference sequence). The V end was cut by 1 base, the J end by 9 bases, with 15 bases between. The CDR3 region has the DNA TGCAGTGCTAGAGGGTTTAGCAATCAGCCCCAGTACTTC. Translation gives CSARGFSNQPQYF.

This clonotype was recorded at least ten times. The chain is built from TRBV12-3 or TRBV12-4 and TRBJ1-6; D unresolved. Trimming removed 6 bases at V and 7 bases at J, with 16 bases between. CDR3 length equals 15 residues. The CDR3 DNA sequence: TGTGCCAGCAGCCGGGGTAGTTCCCAAAATTCACCCCTCCACTTT. This translates into CASSRGSSQNSPLHF.

The rearrangement uses TRBV10-3 and TRBJ2-7; 11 bases agree with TRBD1. The J call may be mistaken, given a closer DNA end match to TRBJ2-1. The CDR3 length is 17 residues. From germline, CDR1 is ENHRY and CDR2 SYGVKD. The CDR3 coding sequence is TGTGCCATCAGGGACCCCCTCCGGGACAGGGGGGACGATGAGCAGTTCTTC. Its protein product is CAIRDPLRDRGDDEQFF.

The V and J genes are TRBV9 and TRBJ1-5; D uncertain. In germline, CDR1 is SGDLS, CDR2 YYNGEE. With 4 bases removed from V and 3 bases from J, the gap between germline ends came to 14 bases. The CDR3 loop spans 15 amino acids. CDR3 amino acids: CASSQDPGYNQPQHF. The CDR3 DNA reads TGTGCCAGCAGCCAAGACCCAGGATACAATCAGCCCCAGCATTTT.

This clonotype was counted ten times or more. The chain has TRBV7-2 and TRBJ2-5; D gene ambiguous. Germline V gene lookup returns CDR1 SGHTA and CDR2 FQGNSA. This CDR3 is 12 amino acids long. V was clipped by 6 bases and J by 4 bases, with 9 bases between them. The CDR3 DNA reads TGTGCCAGCAGTCGAATGGGAGAGACCCAGTACTTC. This translates into CASSRMGETQYF.

In its sample, this clonotype was seen a few times. CDR3 sequence: CASNDRGNGYTF. CDR3 coding DNA: TGTGCCAGCAACGACAGGGGGAACGGCTACACCTTC. The rearrangement links TRBV6-1 to TRBJ1-2; 9 bases line up with TRBD1. Germline loops: CDR1 MNHNS, CDR2 SASEGT. The CDR3 has 12 residues. Trimming cost V 7 bases and J 8 bases; bases outside gene matches: 5.

The chain joins TRBV5-8 to TRBJ1-6; D ambiguous. Germline lookup yields CDR1 SGHTS and CDR2 YDEGEE. The length of the CDR3 is 12 residues. V lost 5 bases and J 16 bases, leaving 16 bases between the germline ends. CDR3 amino acids: CASSFYTGPLHF. CDR3 bases: TGTGCCAGCAGTTTTTACACCGGGCCTCTCCACTTT.

The chain couples TRBV24-1 to TRBJ1-5; 10 bases agree with TRBD1. The CDR3 is 16 amino acids. Trimming removed 4 bases from V and 11 bases from J; junction bases left unmatched: 13. Germline CDR1 is KGHDR and CDR2 is SFDVKD. The CDR3 bases are TGTGCCACCAGTGAGCCAGCCGGGACAGGGGCGCATACCCAGCATTTT. Its translation is CATSEPAGTGAHTQHF.

As regards this clonotype: One base away lies a much larger clone, so this may be a sequencing read error. The chain employs TRBV24-1 and TRBJ2-7; D gene uncertain. The V and J ends lost 5 bases and 9 bases respectively, with 16 bases between them. The CDR3 covers 13 residues. In germline, CDR1 is KGHDR, CDR2 SFDVKD. The CDR3 nucleotides are TGTGCCACCAGTGGTGCAGGTTCAGACGGGCAGTACTTC. This gives the protein CATSGAGSDGQYF.

This CDR3 reads CASSAHGGNSPLHF. The CDR3 region has the DNA TGTGCCAGCAGTGCGCATGGAGGTAATTCACCCCTCCACTTT. The chain is built from TRBV25-1 and TRBJ1-6; D is undetermined. The germline V gene encodes CDR1 MGHDK and CDR2 SYGVNS. The CDR3 runs to 14 residues. V shed 4 bases and J shed 6 bases, with 10 bases lying between them.

The table lists this clonotype with a few counts. The V gene is TRBV24-1, the J gene TRBJ1-5; a possible D gene is TRBD1 (6 bases). This CDR3 spans 15 amino acids. Trimming removed 11 bases at V and 3 bases at J, with 19 bases between. Germline V lookup: CDR1 KGHDR, CDR2 SFDVKD. The CDR3 reads CASNPDSAHNQPQHF. The CDR3 DNA follows: TGTGCCAGCAACCCGGACAGTGCACACAATCAGCCCCAGCATTTT.

This chain connects TRBV2 to TRBJ2-7; D perhaps matches TRBD1 (6 bases). V was shortened by 8 bases and J by 7 bases, with 21 bases between the two germline ends. The germline V gene has CDR1 SNHLY and CDR2 FYNNEI. CDR3 length: 14 residues. The CDR3 nucleotides are TGTGCCAGCTCCGGGCCTTACAGGGTAGGGGAGCAGTACTTC. Its translation: CASSGPYRVGEQYF.

This clonotype was seen ten or more times. The genes are TRBV29-1 and TRBJ2-7; D not resolved. Trimming removed 5 bases at V and 5 bases at J, with 10 bases between. Germline lookup yields CDR1 SQVTM and CDR2 ANQGSEA. The CDR3 sequence is 11 residues long. The CDR3 DNA is TGCAGCGTTAGGAGCCTCCACGAGCAGTACTTC. The encoded protein is CSVRSLHEQYF.

This chain uses TRBV2 with TRBJ1-2, with 10 bases lining up with TRBD1. This CDR3 spans 13 amino acids. CDR1 is SNHLY and CDR2 is FYNNEI in the germline V gene. V lost 6 bases and J lost 7; bases outside the gene matches: 5. The CDR3 loop reads CASRRQGAGGYTF. CDR3 nucleotide sequence: TGTGCCAGCAGACGACAGGGGGCAGGTGGCTACACCTTC.

The chain uses TRBV7-8 and TRBJ1-2; D uncertain. Trimming took 1 base from V and 10 from J, leaving 10 bases between them. CDR1 and CDR2 from the germline V gene are SGHVS and FQNEAQ. The length of the CDR3 is 12 residues. The CDR3, as DNA: TGTGCCAGCAGCTTAGTGGAGAGATACTACACCTTC. Protein: CASSLVERYYTF.

The rearrangement links TRBV10-3 to TRBJ2-5, with 11 bases matching TRBD1. The junction had 19 bases not matched to a gene; V was cut back by 10 bases and J by 6 bases. Germline V gives CDR1 ENHRY, CDR2 SYGVKD. The CDR3 runs 17 residues. CDR3 loop: CASRARPGQGVLQTQYF. The CDR3 DNA is TGTGCCAGCAGAGCACGTCCGGGACAGGGGGTGCTTCAGACCCAGTACTTC.

The chain is built from TRBV7-9 and TRBJ1-3; D might be TRBD1 (5 bases). Germline V gene sequence: CDR1 SEHNR, CDR2 FQNEAQ (reference sequence). Trimming stripped 4 bases from V and 6 bases from J, with 13 bases between. The CDR3 consists of 14 residues. CDR3 protein: CASSYGAGLNTIYF. The CDR3 DNA reads as TGTGCCAGCAGCTACGGCGCAGGGTTAAACACCATATATTTT.

The gene calls are TRBV29-1 and TRBJ1-4; D gene unclear. V lost 8 bases and J 6 bases, leaving 10 bases between the germline ends. The CDR3 totals 11 residues. The germline gives CDR1 SQVTM, CDR2 ANQGSEA. CDR3 region: CSFGRDEKLFF. The CDR3 DNA reads TGCAGCTTCGGACGGGATGAAAAACTGTTTTTT.

Details on this clonotype: This CDR3 fails to terminate in the conserved phenylalanine or tryptophan, so it likely reflects a read error. The V and J genes are TRBV7-9 and TRBJ2-2; the D is unclear. V lost 5 bases and J lost 4, with 11 bases in between. The CDR3 contains 14 residues. Germline V gene sequence: CDR1 SEHNR, CDR2 FQNEAQ (reference sequence). CDR3 coding DNA: TGTGCCAGCAGCCCCCAGTTAACCACCGGGGAGCTGTTTTGT. Its translation: CASSPQLTTGELFC.

This clonotype was found once. The rearrangement links TRBV2 to TRBJ1-1; a possible D gene is TRBD1 (5 bases). Trimming took 6 bases from V and 8 from J, leaving 19 bases between them. The CDR3 sequence is 14 residues long. Germline V gene lookup returns CDR1 SNHLY and CDR2 FYNNEI. The CDR3 coding sequence is TGTGCCAGCAGCCTTGGGACCACAAACGACGAAGCTTTCTTT. Protein sequence: CASSLGTTNDEAFF. The entire variable domain, with the rest obtained from reference TRBV2 and TRBJ1-1, is as follows: EPEVTQTPSHQVTQMGQEVILRCVPISNHLYFYWYRQILGQKVEFLVSFYNNEISEKSEIFDDQFSVERPDGSNFTLKIRSTKLEDSAMYFCASSLGTTNDEAFFGQGTRLTVV.

With respect to this clonotype: No DNA is shown, since the ends of the CDR3 on it are uncertain; the CDR3 is the one TCRdb lists. V gene TRBV29-1 combines with J gene TRBJ2-2. Germline CDR1 reads SQVTM; CDR2 reads ANQGSEA. The CDR3 is 18 amino acids long, termini counted. CDR3 amino acids: CSVFCASRLSQNTGELFF.

This clonotype turned up a few times. V usage is TRBV5-1 and J usage is TRBJ2-2; unclear D gene. With 0 bases removed from V and 5 bases from J, the gap between germline ends came to 11 bases. CDR1 is SGHRS, CDR2 YFSETQ, per germline. This CDR3 region has 15 residues. The CDR3 nucleotides read TGCGCCAGCAGCTTGGTGGACGCGAGGACCGGGGAGCTGTTTTTT. Protein: CASSLVDARTGELFF.